The clone carrying this T cell receptor beta chain has just one count. Its antigen remains unidentified. Sample treatment: around 19 received Ad26.COV2.S at low or high dose, single or two shots; 5 received placebo; per-sample allocation not given. Repertoires come from day 63 after the first vaccine or placebo injection. This entry comes from a study of Ad26.COV2.S vaccination and SARS-CoV-2 variants. Overall study: Dosing was one shot or two shots 56 days apart. General study results and limits: Substantial response breadth was reportedly seen for spike-specific CD8+ and CD4+ T cells after vaccination.

Assay used: immunoSEQ multiplex PCR; TCRdb lists only in-frame clones, some missing. The sample has about 680,000 clones, around 89% seen once; the top ten hold approximately 1.5%. V dropped 4 bases and J dropped 6 bases, with 9 bases sitting between them. The germline CDR1 and CDR2 sequences are KGHSH and LQKENI. This CDR3 has 12 residues. This sequence was found in a person aged 18-65 years who received the Ad26.COV2.S COVID-19 vaccine or a placebo. This chain links TRBV18 with TRBJ1-2, with D unresolved. Sample: peripheral blood, taken in a trial of Ad26.COV2.S vaccine versus placebo. CDR3 residues: CASSRAQNGYTF. The DNA for the CDR3 is TGTGCCAGCTCACGGGCACAGAATGGCTACACCTTC. Looking up the rest from reference TRBV18 and TRBJ1-2 gives the full variable domain: NAGVMQNPRHLVRRRGQEARLRCSPMKGHSHVYWYRQLPEEGLKFMVYLQKENIIDESGMPKERFSAEFPKEGPSILRIQQVVRGDSAAYFCASSRAQNGYTFGSGTRLTVV.